A single sample is the source of the 25 T cell receptor beta chains below, sequenced in a study of blood T cells in healthy people across ages. A second PCR of roughly 7 to 11 cycles used a sample-barcoded 5' primer and a J-beta primer mix. TCRdb recomputed calls from the 5' RACE reads with MiXCR, one row per CDR3 protein. The sample shows over 600,000 distinct CDR3 sequences, 35% to 50% of them seen only once. Material: blood. Receptor source: a man at least 80 years old in good health.

This clonotype was observed at least ten times. V and J are TRBV20-1 and TRBJ2-1; 10 bases match TRBD2. V shed 4 bases and J 5 bases; nucleotides not matched to a gene: 2. The CDR3 length is 13 residues. CDR1 is DFQATT and CDR2 is SNEGSKA in the germline V gene (reference sequence). This CDR3 is CSAKTSGNNEQFF. The CDR3, as DNA: TGCAGTGCTAAAACTAGCGGGAACAATGAGCAGTTCTTC.

Only a few counts were recorded for this clonotype. The chain employs TRBV20-1 and TRBJ2-3; the D gene is possibly TRBD2 (6 bases). The CDR3 has 13 residues. The germline V gene encodes CDR1 DFQATT and CDR2 SNEGSKA (reference sequence). Trimming shortened V by 3 bases and J by 6 bases, and 13 bases separated the two germline ends. The CDR3 loop is CSASRLDWDTQYF. CDR3 coding DNA: TGCAGTGCTAGCAGACTAGACTGGGATACGCAGTATTTT.

This clonotype was counted a few times. The J gene is TRBJ2-4, the V gene TRBV7-2, with D perhaps TRBD2 (5 bases). Looked up from germline, CDR1 is SGHTA and CDR2 is FQGNSA. The ends were cut back, 5 bases at V and 1 base at J, with 12 bases in the middle. The CDR3 runs 15 residues. In DNA, the CDR3 is TGTGCCAGCAGCCCTGGGAGTTGGGCCAAAAACATTCAGTACTTC. The encoded protein is CASSPGSWAKNIQYF.

The V gene is TRBV5-6, the J gene TRBJ2-5, with TRBD2 matching 11 bases. V shed 4 bases, J shed 11 bases, and the junction held 16 bases outside the gene matches. Germline loops: CDR1 SGHDT, CDR2 YYEEEE. This CDR3 has 16 amino acids. DNA for the CDR3: TGTGCCAGCAGCGCTCTGACTAGCGGGAATAGGAATGAGCAGTACTTC. The encoded protein is CASSALTSGNRNEQYF.

The chain recombines TRBV20-1 with TRBJ2-1, with D perhaps matching TRBD1 or TRBD2 (6 bases each). The CDR3 loop spans 15 amino acids. Germline-derived CDR1 and CDR2 are DFQATT and SNEGSKA (reference sequence). Trimming stripped 6 bases from V and 9 bases from J, with 24 bases between. The CDR3 spells CSAEGGTSTAGEQFF. CDR3 sequence (DNA): TGCAGTGCCGAGGGGGGCACTAGCACGGCGGGTGAGCAGTTCTTC.

V usage is TRBV7-2 and J usage is TRBJ2-1; 11 nucleotides match TRBD2. Trimming removed 0 bases from V and 5 bases from J; junction bases left unmatched: 9. The germline gives CDR1 SGHTA, CDR2 FQGNSA. This CDR3 has 18 residues. The CDR3 DNA reads as TGTGCCAGCAGCTTAGCGTTGGTAGCGGGAGGGCCCCACAATGAGCAGTTCTTC. Its protein product is CASSLALVAGGPHNEQFF.

The sample holds a few counts of this clonotype. The V and J genes are TRBV20-1 and TRBJ2-1; 10 bases line up with TRBD2. V gave up 0 bases and J gave up 0 bases; unmatched junction bases: 14. The length of the CDR3 is 20 residues. The germline V gene encodes CDR1 DFQATT and CDR2 SNEGSKA (reference sequence). CDR3 coding DNA: TGCAGTGCTAGAGATTTAGGTCCCGCTAGCGGGAGCGGCTCCTACAATGAGCAGTTCTTC. Residues: CSARDLGPASGSGSYNEQFF.

In its sample, this clonotype was seen a few times. The genes are TRBV5-1 and TRBJ1-1, with 8 bases fitting TRBD1. Germline V CDR1 and CDR2: SGHRS, YFSETQ. V was clipped by 1 base and J by 2 bases; unmatched bases: 7. The CDR3 contains 16 residues. CDR3 loop: CASSLHRDRGNTEAFF. Here the CDR3 DNA reads TGCGCCAGCAGCTTGCATCGCGACAGGGGAAACACTGAAGCTTTCTTT.

A single count supports this clonotype. The chain couples TRBV4-3 to TRBJ2-2; D not resolved. Germline V lookup: CDR1 LGHNA, CDR2 YSLEER. The CDR3 runs 15 residues. Trimming cost V 3 bases and J 4 bases, with 12 bases left between them. This CDR3 reads CASSQQGWPTGELFF. CDR3 bases: TGCGCCAGCAGCCAGCAAGGGTGGCCCACCGGGGAGCTGTTTTTT.

This chain joins TRBV7-2 and TRBJ1-5, with TRBD1 as a possible D gene (5 bases). CDR1 SGHTA and CDR2 FQGNSA come from the germline V gene. The V gene lost 5 bases and the J gene lost 0 bases, with 11 bases spanning the gap. The CDR3 sequence is 15 residues long. The CDR3 DNA is TGTGCCAGCAGCATGGGACGGAATAGCAATCAGCCCCAGCATTTT. Translation gives CASSMGRNSNQPQHF.

This clonotype was found a few times. The chain is built from TRBV5-6 and TRBJ2-6; D is perhaps TRBD2 (5 bases). Germline values: CDR1 SGHDT, CDR2 YYEEEE. The V end was cut by 4 bases, the J end by 0 bases, with 8 bases between. CDR3 length: 15 amino acids. CDR3 DNA: TGTGCCAGCAGCCTGGACTTCTCTGGGGCCAACGTCCTGACTTTC. Protein sequence: CASSLDFSGANVLTF.

The J gene is TRBJ2-5, the V gene TRBV20-1, with D tentatively TRBD2 (6 bases). V lost 5 bases to trimming and J lost 5 bases, with 12 bases between them. CDR3 length: 12 residues. Germline CDR1 DFQATT, CDR2 SNEGSKA (reference sequence). DNA of the CDR3: TGCAGTGCTCAGACTAGAGTTGAGACCCAGTACTTC. It translates to CSAQTRVETQYF.

V usage is TRBV6-1 and J usage is TRBJ2-3; the D is unclear. Germline V gene lookup returns CDR1 MNHNS and CDR2 SASEGT. Trimming removed 3 bases from V and 4 bases from J, with 11 bases in between. The CDR3 runs 14 residues. CDR3 DNA: TGTGCCAGCAGTGATCCCCGGAGCGCAGATACGCAGTATTTT. Translating gives CASSDPRSADTQYF.

The chain links TRBV20-1 to TRBJ1-1; no reliable D call. The CDR3 has 14 amino acids. The V and J ends lost 0 bases and 2 bases respectively, with 10 bases between them. CDR1 is DFQATT and CDR2 is SNEGSKA in the germline V gene (reference sequence). This CDR3 is CSAREHSDNTEAFF. The CDR3 DNA follows: TGCAGTGCTAGAGAGCACAGCGATAACACTGAAGCTTTCTTT.

There are a few counts of this clonotype. The V and J genes are TRBV5-1 and TRBJ2-5; D remains ambiguous. V shed 3 bases and J shed 5 bases, with 8 bases lying between them. This CDR3 has 12 amino acids. Looked up from germline, CDR1 is SGHRS and CDR2 is YFSETQ. The CDR3: CASSSVMETQYF. The CDR3 nucleotides are TGCGCCAGCAGCTCCGTGATGGAGACCCAGTACTTC.

The rearrangement uses TRBV2 and TRBJ2-1; 8 positions match TRBD2. J was trimmed by 9 bases and V by 0 bases; bases with no gene match: 4. Germline values: CDR1 SNHLY, CDR2 FYNNEI. This CDR3 comprises 14 residues. The CDR3 reads CASSEASGKGEQFF. The CDR3 bases are TGTGCCAGCAGTGAAGCTAGCGGGAAGGGTGAGCAGTTCTTC.

J is TRBJ1-1 and V is TRBV11-1, with D possibly matching TRBD1 (5 bases). In germline, CDR1 is SGHAT, CDR2 FQDESV (reference sequence). This CDR3 spans 13 amino acids. The germline V and J ends were trimmed by 4 bases and 5 bases, with 11 bases remaining between them. The CDR3 DNA is TGTGCCAGCAGCTCGGGACTGCCAACTGAAGCTTTCTTT. This gives the protein CASSSGLPTEAFF.

This clonotype was recorded a few times. The chain couples TRBV7-2 to TRBJ2-7; TRBD1 matches 7 bases. This CDR3 comprises 16 residues. V lost 1 base to trimming and J lost 1 base; unmatched junction nucleotides: 7. Germline V gene sequence: CDR1 SGHTA, CDR2 FQGNSA. The CDR3 protein is CASSLESGTASYEQYF. In DNA, the CDR3 is TGTGCCAGCAGCTTAGAAAGTGGGACAGCTTCCTACGAGCAGTACTTC.

This clonotype was seen more than once but under ten times. V is TRBV11-3 and J is TRBJ2-2; TRBD1 aligns across 9 bases. The germline V gene encodes CDR1 SGHNT and CDR2 YENEEA. The CDR3 is made up of 18 amino acids. V was clipped by 2 bases and J by 4 bases; unmatched bases: 11. The CDR3 region has the DNA TGTGCCAGCAGCTTATCCCTTTGGGACAGGGTCGGCACCGGGGAGCTGTTTTTT. Residues: CASSLSLWDRVGTGELFF.

This rearrangement joins TRBV30 to TRBJ2-7, with 7 nucleotides matching TRBD1. CDR1 is GTSNPN, CDR2 SVGIG, per germline (reference sequence). There are 14 residues in the CDR3. The junction had 8 bases not matched to a gene; V was cut back by 0 bases and J by 6 bases. The CDR3 DNA reads as TGTGCCTGGAGTGTAGGTATAGGGGGCGGCGAGCAGTACTTC. Its translation: CAWSVGIGGGEQYF. Full variable domain (missing parts from reference TRBV30 and TRBJ2-7): SQTIHQWPATLVQPVGSPLSLECTVEGTSNPNLYWYRQAAGRGLQLLFYSVGIGQISSEVPQNLSASRPQDRQFILSSKKLLLSDSGFYLCAWSVGIGGGEQYFGPGTRLTVT.

This clonotype has at least ten counts. The chain carries TRBV15 and TRBJ2-1; perhaps TRBD1 as D (6 bases). Trimming took 2 bases from V and 6 from J, leaving 20 bases between them. The germline CDR1 and CDR2 sequences are LNHNV and YYDKDF (reference sequence). The CDR3 runs to 17 residues. The CDR3 DNA reads TGTGCCACCAGCAGACCTCTATCCCGGGACAAACCCAATGAGCAGTTCTTC. It is translated as CATSRPLSRDKPNEQFF.

The rearrangement links TRBV2 to TRBJ2-1; maybe TRBD2 (6 bases). V was shortened by 9 bases and J by 1 base, with 10 bases between the two germline ends. The germline V gene encodes CDR1 SNHLY and CDR2 FYNNEI. The CDR3 runs 13 residues. This CDR3 reads CASKAGSYNEQFF. For the CDR3, the DNA is TGTGCCAGTAAGGCGGGGTCCTACAATGAGCAGTTCTTC.

The J gene is TRBJ2-6, the V gene TRBV11-2; D ambiguous. CDR1 is SGHAT, CDR2 FQNNGV, per germline. The CDR3 consists of 13 residues. The V and J ends lost 2 bases and 10 bases respectively, with 9 bases between them. This CDR3 reads CASSLQRDNVLTF. The CDR3 DNA follows: TGTGCCAGCAGCTTACAGCGAGATAACGTCCTGACTTTC.

The chain's CDR3 is CASSLGAGGLAGGGEQFF. The CDR3 region has the DNA TGCGCCAGCAGCTTGGGGGCCGGGGGACTAGCGGGAGGAGGTGAGCAGTTCTTC. The chain joins TRBV5-1 to TRBJ2-1; the match to TRBD2 covers 15 bases. Germline V gives CDR1 SGHRS, CDR2 YFSETQ. This CDR3 has 18 amino acids. With 0 bases clipped from V and 9 bases from J, the junction kept 10 bases outside the gene matches.

The rearrangement uses TRBV4-3 and TRBJ2-1, with 11 bases identical to TRBD2. CDR3 size: 15 residues. V lost 3 bases and J lost 8; bases outside the gene matches: 6. CDR1 is LGHNA, CDR2 YSLEER, per germline. The chain's CDR3 is CASSHTSGRTDEQFF. CDR3 in DNA: TGCGCCAGCAGCCATACTAGCGGGAGAACCGATGAGCAGTTCTTC.